The source of this T cell receptor (beta chain) is a study of shared clonotypes between healthy human individuals. Across the study: CD4 naive cells filled three plates per donor, CD4 memory three, CD8 naive two and CD8 memory one.

Germline V gives CDR1 SGDLS, CDR2 YYNGEE. CDR3 length equals 14 residues. Trimming took off 1 base at V and 6 bases at J, with 14 bases between the two ends. The study, taken as a whole, reports: Sequencing depth was expected to influence donor clonotype sharing. Non-shared clonotypes were found to have lower generation probabilities than the clonotypes that were shared by all four of the sorted-subset donors.

Every immunoSEQ plate was one replicate of a subset's evenly spread DNA. The data were produced by immunoSEQ multiplex PCR, yet TCRdb's version contains in-frame clones alone and is incomplete. The table lists under 2,500,000 clones, more than 90% of them singletons, with 0.1% to 0.15% in the top ten. With respect to this clone: Its cognate antigen is unknown.

V usage is TRBV9 and J usage is TRBJ2-7, with D unresolved. Sequences were obtained from naive CD4+ T cells sorted from blood. The sample's subset: CD45RA+ positively selected. The TCR comes from a man younger than 35 in good health. DNA of the CDR3: TGTGCCAGCAGCGTAAAGCCGGGTCCGAGCGAGCAGTACTTC. It encodes CASSVKPGPSEQYF.